This T cell receptor beta chain was identified during a study of CD8 T cells in ankylosing spondylitis. TCRdb re-analysed the 5' RACE reads in MiXCR, keeping a single row per CDR3 protein. The table includes about 800,000 distinct CDR3 sequences, 10% to 15% detected once. For this clonotype: Its matching antigen is unknown.

The ends were cut back, 4 bases at V and 5 bases at J, with 14 bases in the middle. The CDR3 is 14 residues long. Germline assignment: CDR1 KGHSH and CDR2 LQKENI. Study-level points and caveats: Disease-linked clones reportedly concentrated significantly in matched ankylosing spondylitis synovial fluid. Seven to nine highly homologous variants formed a TCR beta motif that appeared characteristic of ankylosing spondylitis blood.

The sample comprised blood, either unsorted or a sorted T cell fraction (not recorded which). The chain couples TRBV18 to TRBJ2-5; D remains ambiguous. The TCR was taken from a male donor with ankylosing spondylitis. CDR3 amino acids: CASSRNVGGETQYF. As DNA, the CDR3 is TGTGCCAGCTCACGTAACGTAGGTGGCGAGACCCAGTACTTC.